Presented here are 9 T cell receptor beta chains from one specimen sequenced in a study of beta chain features in type 1 diabetes. The investigators reverse transcribed all of the isolated RNA, so they sequenced expressed TCRB transcripts. Here immunoSEQ multiplex PCR was the method, and the copy in TCRdb shows in-frame clones only, minus some. The table records about 410,000 clones, approximately 15% of them present only once. Sample: naive CD4+ T cells from blood. All receptors come from a man aged 25 to 40 in good health.

This clone turned up a few times. The chain has TRBV5-1 and TRBJ2-1; 8 positions agree with TRBD2. The junction had 6 bases not matched to a gene; V was cut back by 0 bases and J by 7 bases. The germline V gene has CDR1 SGHRS and CDR2 YFSETQ. The CDR3 covers 15 residues. This chain's CDR3 is CASSLDSGIVNEQFF. CDR3 DNA: TGCGCCAGCAGCTTGGATAGCGGGATAGTAAATGAGCAGTTCTTC.

The rearrangement joins TRBV7-2 to TRBJ2-1; D gene uncertain. CDR1 is SGHTA, CDR2 FQGNSA, per germline. Trimming pared 5 bases from V and 6 bases from J, leaving 11 bases between. CDR3 size: 13 residues. CDR3 residues: CASSRSGPNEQFF. The CDR3 DNA reads as TGTGCCAGCAGCCGCTCAGGACCCAATGAGCAGTTCTTC.

The chain combines TRBV10-3 with TRBJ1-4; D is undetermined. In germline, CDR1 is ENHRY, CDR2 SYGVKD. V lost 7 bases and J 5 bases, leaving 11 bases between the germline ends. The CDR3 is made up of 13 amino acids. CDR3 DNA: TGTGCCATCAAAGGCCGAAGGAATGAAAAACTGTTTTTT. It is translated as CAIKGRRNEKLFF.

This clone was counted a few times. The chain employs TRBV4-3 and TRBJ1-6, with D hard to call. CDR1 and CDR2 from the germline V gene are LGHNA and YSLEER. Trimming took off 1 base at V and 9 bases at J, with 16 bases between the two ends. This CDR3 has 16 amino acids. CDR3 nucleotides: TGCGCCAGCAGCCAAGGGGCAGCCGATACGTTTTCACCCCTCCACTTT. It encodes CASSQGAADTFSPLHF.

The V gene is TRBV7-2, the J gene TRBJ2-1; 10 bases line up with TRBD2. Trimming took 4 bases from V and 4 from J; bases not matched to a gene: 4. CDR3 length equals 15 residues. From germline, CDR1 is SGHTA and CDR2 FQGNSA. CDR3 sequence reads: CASSSSGGYYNEQFF. The CDR3 DNA reads as TGTGCCAGCAGCTCTAGCGGGGGTTATTACAATGAGCAGTTCTTC.

This rearrangement joins TRBV18 to TRBJ1-1; possibly TRBD1 for D (6 bases). With 1 base removed from V and 4 bases from J, the gap between germline ends came to 16 bases. The CDR3 is 16 residues long. Germline V gene data show CDR1 as KGHSH and CDR2 as LQKENI. As DNA, the CDR3 is TGTGCCAGCTCACCACGAGGGGGATGGGAGGTCACTGAAGCTTTCTTT. Translation: CASSPRGGWEVTEAFF.

The rearrangement joins TRBV2 to TRBJ1-3; D may be TRBD1 (6 bases). CDR1 is SNHLY, CDR2 FYNNEI, per germline. The CDR3 runs to 15 residues. Trimming cost V 5 bases and J 3 bases, with 14 bases left between them. CDR3 sequence reads: CASSSQGQVGNTIYF. In nucleotides, the CDR3 is TGTGCCAGCAGTTCACAGGGTCAGGTTGGAAACACCATATATTTT.

The table lists this clone with a few counts. The chain couples TRBV25-1 to TRBJ2-3, with D maybe TRBD2 (5 bases). The CDR3 has 11 amino acids. CDR1 and CDR2 (germline): MGHDK, SYGVNS. V was shortened by 8 bases and J by 5 bases, with 8 bases between the two germline ends. The CDR3 DNA follows: TGTGCCAGCGGAACTAGAGATACGCAGTATTTT. It encodes CASGTRDTQYF.

This clone was counted a few times. The rearrangement uses TRBV7-2 and TRBJ2-7; 9 bases are shared with TRBD1. The CDR3 is 15 amino acids. The junction had 10 bases not matched to a gene; V was cut back by 5 bases and J by 5 bases. CDR1 SGHTA and CDR2 FQGNSA come from the germline V gene. DNA of the CDR3: TGTGCCAGCAGCCCAACAGGGGGCGCTTGGAACGAGCAGTACTTC. It yields the protein CASSPTGGAWNEQYF.